The entry that follows covers one T cell receptor beta chain sequence. Its antigen is unknown. The DNA is omitted, as the CDR3 cannot be located on it reliably, and the CDR3 follows TCRdb's listing. Flow cytometry had shown CD8+CD57+ cell expansion in the patients selected for sequencing. Every patient had a diagnosis of severe acquired aplastic anemia based on International Study of Aplastic Anemia and Agranulocytosis and Camitta criteria. At the time blood was sampled, none of the patients had received any therapy. In the study, sorted CD4+ and CD8+ blood T cells from patients with severe aplastic anemia and from healthy subjects underwent deep sequencing of TCR repertoires. In the USA, patient enrollment took place under clinicaltrials.gov protocols 00001620, 01623167, 00001397, 00071045, 00081523 and 00961064. Ficoll-Paque density gradient centrifugation was used to isolate peripheral blood mononuclear cells. Before DNA extraction, CD4+ and CD8+ T cells were sorted with FACS or magnetic beads.

This sample stems from a study of CD8+CD57+ T cells in acquired aplastic anemia (dated by TCRdb to about 2018). Regarding the study in general: Extracted DNA from sorted CD4+ and CD8+ cells averaged approximately 3 ug, ranging from about 0.18 to 27.4 ug. CD8+CD57+ expansion was defined as frequency above the mean frequency observed in healthy subjects. General study outcomes and caveats: Twenty-nine CD8+ CDR3 sequences were found to be shared between patients and controls, but these sequences appeared to be highly expressed in patients and within the immunodominant clones of the patients. No significant difference in CD8+ Simpson's diversity was found between patients and healthy controls (P=0.060).

CDR3 length: 16 amino acids, cysteine to phenylalanine. Genomic DNA served as template for TCR beta VDJ combination and CDR3 sequence profiling. TCR repertoire sequencing was run on an Illumina HiSeq 2000. Per the source publication's procedure: TRBV/TRBJ rearrangement plots, CDR3 size and DJ length profiles, and Simpson's diversity index were used to evaluate the repertoires. Whichever DNA sequence was most abundant in the deep sequencing data was defined as the immunodominant clone. CDR3 amino acid sequences were checked for sharing across subjects and were also compared against the VDJdb database and published repertoires. Through fastp at Q25 and MiXCR, TCRdb rebuilt clones from the public reads, retaining in-frame beta chains. Each entry is one CDR3 protein sequence, shown with its most common DNA and genes. The authors' filters were not applied to this entry. This sample has around 200,000 distinct CDR3 sequences in its table, and approximately 48% of those were observed once. About an eighth of the sample comes from the top ten.

The chain is assembled from TRBV12-3 or TRBV12-4 and TRBJ2-5; the table's D call, TRBD1, has no DNA check behind it. Sequenced material: sorted CD4+, CD8+, or CD8+CD57+ T cells (not recorded which) from PBMCs. The source of this sequence is a human donor with aplastic anemia. CDR3 loop: CASSSSYRGRQETQYF.